The rows below give T cell receptor beta chains drawn from one sample of a study of blood T cell repertoires in COVID-19. Method: immunoSEQ multiplex PCR; TCRdb's copy keeps in-frame clones and lacks some. The sample shows 170,000 or so clones, around 80% of them seen only once. The source material was peripheral blood. Source of these receptors: a woman aged 40-49 years with COVID-19, enrolled during active disease. The CDR3 runs from the conserved cysteine through the conserved F or W.

v_call cdr3_length cdr3_aa
TRBV5-1 12 CASSNRAYEQYF
TRBV27 15 CASSLTAGGYNEQFF
TRBV11-2 16 CASSPGTSGTTDTQYF
TRBV2 14 CASRTFQEGQPQHF
TRBV19 13 CASSRQGGNTIYF
TRBV6-6 14 CASIMGASSGGYTF
TRBV19 11 CASSIRGEQYF
TRBV9 14 CASSGGHSNQPQHF
TRBV2 15 CASSPWAGGPNEQFF
TRBV6-4 13 CASGSVPADTQYF
TRBV19 13 CATRHVAGFEQYF
TRBV12-3/TRBV12-4 13 CASSLRDRDTQYF
TRBV7-6 18 CATSWLAGGLPATGELFF
TRBV10-2 16 CASGALPGSYNSPLHF
TRBV7-2 13 CASSLAGVNEQFF
TRBV7-2 17 CASSPQEGRSSTDTQYF
TRBV29-1 12 CSVLQGALGYTF
TRBV5-1 13 CASSSTSYHEQYF
TRBV6-1 16 CASSEAEGGANNEQFF
TRBV27 14 CASSLRETNQPQHF
TRBV5-1 14 CASRLEVTTYEQYF
TRBV5-6 16 CASSFPGDSLNYGYTF
TRBV5-1 14 CASRPGGGAYEQYF
TRBV11-3 15 CASSPPSGSYNEQFF
TRBV19 16 CASTTNGGANTGELFF
TRBV19 14 CASRQGRQGQPQHF
TRBV28 16 CASSPGPGTSVNEQYF
TRBV27 15 CASSLWHNGQEDYTF
TRBV3-1/TRBV3-2 17 CASSQDRGGLLNYGYTF
TRBV9 12 CASSVVEETQYF
TRBV3-1/TRBV3-2 15 CASSTLAGGYNEQFF
TRBV19 15 CASRTGQGNTGELFF
TRBV5-1 14 CASSPGQAGGGYTF
TRBV5-5 14 CASRNKGVNTEAFF
TRBV14 20 CASSRWDRGTLYSGANVLTF
TRBV4-2 18 CASSPWTSGGNRGGELFF
TRBV5-1 15 CASSLREPSRDEQFF
TRBV11-2 15 CASGRAITGTDTQYF
TRBV29-1 15 CSVPLGTGRIDEQYF
TRBV19 14 CASNSAGGVTEAFF
TRBV19 14 CASSNSGTGIEQYF
TRBV5-6 15 CASSSRGGATYEQYF
TRBV5-6 17 CASSRSLGTGVYNEQFF
TRBV29-1 13 CSGNRGKNTEAFF
TRBV3-1/TRBV3-2 18 CASSRGLAGAFSYNEQFF
TRBV28 16 CASSSPGAGGRHEQYF
TRBV7-2 16 CASSSRLAVNKNIQYF
TRBV7-6 19 CASSLVQGGNIATNEKLFF
TRBV7-2 13 CASSLGLVQPQHF
TRBV29-1 10 CSVARQGLYF
TRBV28 15 CASSPQAAGNTEAFF
TRBV6-6 18 CASSLLASGKFFIDEQYF
TRBV19 15 CASSAYRAENTEAFF
TRBV29-1 15 CSVEAPGRGGEKLFF
TRBV11-3 14 CASSLGQGTDTQYF
TRBV6-5 15 CASRLFGGPTDTQYF
TRBV12-5 15 CASGPPGTGTYEQYF
TRBV14 13 CASSQDLGGKLFF
TRBV5-1 18 CASSPGPTRQGADYGYTF